This T cell receptor beta chain was sequenced for a study of T cell responses to AZD1222 COVID-19 vaccine. Overall study results and limits: Variant regions that are unmutated are reportedly the target of nearly half of spike-specific TCRs. Spike-specific TCRs gained breadth and depth after people received two AZD1222 doses.

A note on this clone: Its antigen remains unknown. At one of its ends the junction is not consistent with the germline gene, which may arise from a read error.

The CDR3 has 10 residues. CDR1 is LNHDA and CDR2 is SQIVND in the germline V gene (reference sequence). Measured with immunoSEQ multiplex PCR; TCRdb has only the in-frame clones, and not every one. The sample has fewer than 130,000 clones, 70% to 90% seen once. The sample was peripheral blood, taken 28 days after the second AZD1222 dose. The gene calls are TRBV19 and TRBJ2-4, with 7 nucleotides matching TRBD2. The sequence came from an adult who received the AZD1222 COVID-19 vaccine. This CDR3 is CASSGAGTNF. For the CDR3, the DNA is TGTGCCAGTAGTGGAGCCGGGACTAACTTC.